This TCR beta chain was observed in a study of CD8+ T cells in alopecia areata. It was cDNA, reverse transcribed from extracted RNA, that served as the sequencing template. The protocol was immunoSEQ multiplex PCR, while the TCRdb copy is restricted to in-frame clones and leaves out a portion. The sample lists roughly 200,000 clones, about 55% seen once, with about 10% in the top ten. This CDR3 has 13 residues. V lost 1 base to trimming and J lost 3 bases, with 6 bases between them. In germline, CDR1 is SGHTA, CDR2 FQGNSA. Indicated treatment: oral pan-JAK inhibitor, 5-10 mg twice daily. Alopecia areata patients provided lesional scalp punch biopsies and peripheral blood. Only a few counts were recorded for this clone.

This clonotype originated in a human donor with alopecia areata. This rearrangement joins TRBV7-2 to TRBJ2-5; tentative D call: TRBD1 (5 bases). Material: CD8+ T cells sorted from blood, obtained at week 24, from a patient treated with tofacitinib. In DNA, the CDR3 is TGTGCCAGCAGCTTAGACAGGAAAGAGACCCAGTACTTC. Its translation is CASSLDRKETQYF.